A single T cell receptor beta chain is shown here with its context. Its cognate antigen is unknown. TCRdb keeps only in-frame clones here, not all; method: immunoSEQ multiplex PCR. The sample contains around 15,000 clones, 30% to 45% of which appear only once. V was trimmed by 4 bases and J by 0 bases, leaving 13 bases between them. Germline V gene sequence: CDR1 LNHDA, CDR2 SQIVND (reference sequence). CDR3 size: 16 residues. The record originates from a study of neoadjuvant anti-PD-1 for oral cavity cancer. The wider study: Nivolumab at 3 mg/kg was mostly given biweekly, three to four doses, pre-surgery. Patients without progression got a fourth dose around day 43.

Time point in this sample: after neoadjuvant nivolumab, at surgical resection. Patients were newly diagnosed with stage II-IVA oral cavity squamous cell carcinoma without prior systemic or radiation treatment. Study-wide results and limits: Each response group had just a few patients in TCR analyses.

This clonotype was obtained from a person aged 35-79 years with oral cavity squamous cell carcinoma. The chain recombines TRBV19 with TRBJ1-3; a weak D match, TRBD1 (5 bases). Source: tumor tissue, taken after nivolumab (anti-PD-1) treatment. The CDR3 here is CASSRQRPNSGNTIYF. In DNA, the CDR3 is TGTGCCAGTAGTAGACAGCGTCCTAACTCTGGAAACACCATATATTTT.